Following are 8 T cell receptor beta chains from one sample sequenced in a study of blood T cell repertoires in COVID-19 (dated by TCRdb to 2018 to 2020). Receptors were amplified or captured by the immunoSEQ multiplex PCR assay. Sourced from immuneACCESS, this table was stored by TCRdb with only in-frame sequences that have V and J called. A share of the clones is absent; for the studies checked, an unresolved V gene accounts for under half, and the remainder has no known explanation. This sample lists 300,000 to 450,000 clones; 75% to 90% were detected once. Together, the top ten hold roughly 3.9% of the sample. Sequenced input: peripheral blood. These receptors originate from a woman under 30 with acute or convalescent COVID-19.

The chain has TRBV30 and TRBJ2-5; a possible D gene is TRBD2 (7 bases). Germline CDR1 reads GTSNPN; CDR2 reads SVGIG (reference sequence). The V gene lost 4 bases and the J gene lost 4 bases, with 10 bases spanning the gap. The CDR3 spans 12 residues. CDR3 region: CAWNGGAETQYF. The DNA of the CDR3 is TGTGCCTGGAATGGGGGGGCAGAGACCCAGTACTTC.

The rearrangement uses TRBV12-3 or TRBV12-4 and TRBJ2-1; 9 bases are a match to TRBD1. This CDR3 has 13 amino acids. With V trimmed by 1 base and J by 9 bases, 1 base remained unmatched. In DNA, the CDR3 is TGTGCCAGCAGTTTAGGGGGACAGGGTGAGCAGTTCTTC. Its protein product is CASSLGGQGEQFF.

The chain couples TRBV6-6 to TRBJ2-2; D ambiguous. V was trimmed by 5 bases and J by 1 base, leaving 14 bases between them. The CDR3 is 16 amino acids. Germline assignment: CDR1 MNHNY and CDR2 SVGAGI (reference sequence). The DNA of the CDR3 is TGTGCCAGCAGTCCCGGCGGCGTTAGGAACACCGGGGAGCTGTTTTTT. Protein product: CASSPGGVRNTGELFF.

The V call is TRBV7-9, the J call TRBJ2-1; 7 bases agree with TRBD2. The CDR3 consists of 16 residues. Unmatched junction bases numbered 8, after V lost 4 bases and J lost 2 bases. Per germline, CDR1 SEHNR and CDR2 FQNEAQ (reference sequence). In nucleotides, the CDR3 is TGTGCCAGCAGCTCAACCCCGGGAGGACCCTACAATGAGCAGTTCTTC. Translation gives CASSSTPGGPYNEQFF.

The chain uses TRBV3-1 (or the pseudogene TRBV3-2) and TRBJ1-1, with a possible D match to TRBD1 (5 bases). This CDR3 has 14 residues. The V and J ends lost 1 base and 5 bases respectively, with 11 bases between them. CDR1 and CDR2 from the germline V gene are LGHDT and YNNKEL (reference sequence). The CDR3 spells CASSQGGGETEAFF. CDR3 coding DNA: TGTGCCAGCAGCCAAGGCGGGGGAGAGACTGAAGCTTTCTTT.

The chain recombines TRBV6-5 with TRBJ1-2; a possible D gene is TRBD1 (6 bases). Germline V gene sequence: CDR1 MNHEY, CDR2 SVGAGI. Trimming took off 0 bases at V and 4 bases at J, with 12 bases between the two ends. The CDR3 is 15 amino acids. The CDR3 loop reads CASSYSRGGFYGYTF. DNA for the CDR3: TGTGCCAGCAGTTACTCGAGAGGGGGATTCTATGGCTACACCTTC.

V is TRBV10-1 and J is TRBJ2-7; the match to TRBD1 covers 9 bases. The CDR3 is 15 residues long. Germline-derived CDR1 and CDR2 are WNHNN and SYGVQD (reference sequence). The V and J ends lost 3 bases and 6 bases, in that order; junction bases with no gene match: 9. CDR3 in amino acids: CASSDTGTGTSEQYF. In DNA, the CDR3 is TGCGCCAGCAGTGACACCGGGACAGGGACAAGCGAGCAGTACTTC.

The gene calls are TRBV28 and TRBJ2-7; D gene ambiguous. Germline-derived CDR1 and CDR2 are MDHEN and SYDVKM. V lost 5 bases to trimming and J lost 7 bases, with 9 bases between them. The CDR3 contains 11 residues. The CDR3 region is CASSRSREQYF. The DNA for the CDR3 is TGTGCCAGCAGTCGGAGTAGGGAGCAGTACTTC.